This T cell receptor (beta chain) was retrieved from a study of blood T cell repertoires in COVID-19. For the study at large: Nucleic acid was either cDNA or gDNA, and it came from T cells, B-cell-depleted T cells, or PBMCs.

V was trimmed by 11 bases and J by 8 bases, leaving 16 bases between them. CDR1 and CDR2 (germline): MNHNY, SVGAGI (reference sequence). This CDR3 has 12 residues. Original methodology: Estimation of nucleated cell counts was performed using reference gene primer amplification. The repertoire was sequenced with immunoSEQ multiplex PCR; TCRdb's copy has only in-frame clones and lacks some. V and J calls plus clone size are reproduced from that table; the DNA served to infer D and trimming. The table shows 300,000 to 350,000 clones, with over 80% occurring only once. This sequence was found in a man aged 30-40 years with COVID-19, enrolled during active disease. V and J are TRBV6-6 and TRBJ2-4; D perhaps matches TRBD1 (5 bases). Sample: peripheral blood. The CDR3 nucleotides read TGTGCCTTTGGGGATCTAGGGGACATTCAGTACTTC. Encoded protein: CAFGDLGDIQYF.